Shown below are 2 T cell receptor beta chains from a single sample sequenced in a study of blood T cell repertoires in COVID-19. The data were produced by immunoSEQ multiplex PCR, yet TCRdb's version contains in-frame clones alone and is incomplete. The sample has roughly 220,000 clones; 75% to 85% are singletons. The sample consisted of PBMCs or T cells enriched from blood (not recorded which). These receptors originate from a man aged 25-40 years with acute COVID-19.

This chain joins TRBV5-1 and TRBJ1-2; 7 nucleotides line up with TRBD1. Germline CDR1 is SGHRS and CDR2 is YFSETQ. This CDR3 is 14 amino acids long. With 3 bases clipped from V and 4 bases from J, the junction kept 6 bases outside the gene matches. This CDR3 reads CASSSGQILYGYTF. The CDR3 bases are TGCGCCAGCAGCTCGGGACAGATTCTCTATGGCTACACCTTC.

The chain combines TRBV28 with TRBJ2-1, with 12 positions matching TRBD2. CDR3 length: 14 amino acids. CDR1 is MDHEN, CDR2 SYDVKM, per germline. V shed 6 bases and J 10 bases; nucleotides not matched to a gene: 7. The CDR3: CASRTSGGLREQFF. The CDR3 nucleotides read TGTGCCAGCAGGACTAGCGGGGGCCTAAGAGAGCAGTTCTTC.